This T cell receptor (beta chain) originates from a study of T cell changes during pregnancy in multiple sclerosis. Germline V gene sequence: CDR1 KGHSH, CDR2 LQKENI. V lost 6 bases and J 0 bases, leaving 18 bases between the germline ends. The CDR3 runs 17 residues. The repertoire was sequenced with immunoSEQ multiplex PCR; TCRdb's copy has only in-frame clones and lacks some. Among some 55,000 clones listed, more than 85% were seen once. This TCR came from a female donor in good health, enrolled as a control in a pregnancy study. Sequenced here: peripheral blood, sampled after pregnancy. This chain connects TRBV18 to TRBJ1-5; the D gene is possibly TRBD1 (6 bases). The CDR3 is CASSFRQDLYSNQPQHF. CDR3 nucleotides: TGTGCCAGCTCTTTCCGACAGGACCTATATAGCAATCAGCCCCAGCATTTT.